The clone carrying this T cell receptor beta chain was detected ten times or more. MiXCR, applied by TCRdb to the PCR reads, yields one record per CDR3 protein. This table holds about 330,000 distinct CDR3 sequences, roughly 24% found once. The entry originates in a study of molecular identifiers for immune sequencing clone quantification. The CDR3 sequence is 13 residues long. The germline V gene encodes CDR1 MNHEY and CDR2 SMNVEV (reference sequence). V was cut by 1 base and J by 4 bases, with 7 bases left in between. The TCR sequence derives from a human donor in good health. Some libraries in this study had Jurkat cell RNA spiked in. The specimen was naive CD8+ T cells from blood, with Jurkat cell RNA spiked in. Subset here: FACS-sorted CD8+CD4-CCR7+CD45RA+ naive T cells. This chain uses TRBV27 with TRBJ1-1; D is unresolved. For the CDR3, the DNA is TGTGCCAGCAGTTTATTTGCGGGCACTGAAGCTTTCTTT. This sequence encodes CASSLFAGTEAFF.